The rows below give T cell receptor beta chains drawn from one sample of a study of blood T cell repertoires in COVID-19. Repertoires were generated with immunoSEQ multiplex PCR, while TCRdb's copy carries only in-frame clones and drops some. The table lists about 310,000 clones, approximately 91% of them singletons, with about 9.5% in the top ten. The sample consisted of PBMCs or T cells enriched from blood (not recorded which). The source of these receptors is a woman in her forties who had recovered from COVID-19. The CDR3 runs from the conserved cysteine through the conserved F or W. The D gene is left open where the match is weak. The listing skips clone size in some rows; elsewhere it reads once, few, many or a size class.

CDR3 DNA: TGTGCCAGCAGCCCAACGATGACAGAAGCAGTAGGAAACACCATATATTTT; CDR3 protein: CASSPTMTEAVGNTIYF; V gene: TRBV7-2; clone size: NA; J gene: TRBJ1-3; D gene: NA
CDR3 DNA: TGTGCCAGCAGCTTAGTCTCTAGCGGGGGGGAGACCCAGTACTTC; CDR3 protein: CASSLVSSGGETQYF; V gene: TRBV7-2; clone size: NA; J gene: TRBJ2-5; D gene: TRBD2
CDR3 DNA: TGTGCCACCAGTGACCCAGCGGGAGTCGGGTACGAGCAGTACTTC; CDR3 protein: CATSDPAGVGYEQYF; V gene: TRBV24-1; clone size: NA; J gene: TRBJ2-7; D gene: TRBD2
CDR3 DNA: TGTGCCAGCAGCGTCGGAGGGGGGGCGATGGGTGAAGCTTTCTTT; CDR3 protein: CASSVGGGAMGEAFF; V gene: TRBV9; clone size: NA; J gene: TRBJ1-1; D gene: NA
CDR3 DNA: TGCGCCAGCAGCTTGGGTACCGTACTCTACGAGCAGTACTTC; CDR3 protein: CASSLGTVLYEQYF; V gene: TRBV5-1; clone size: NA; J gene: TRBJ2-7; D gene: NA
CDR3 DNA: TGTGCCAGCAGCCAAACCGGGACAGGGAACTACGAGCAGTACTTC; CDR3 protein: CASSQTGTGNYEQYF; V gene: TRBV5-6; clone size: NA; J gene: TRBJ2-7; D gene: TRBD1
CDR3 DNA: TGTGCCAGCAGCTTACAAGGACAGTATTCCTACGAGCAGTACTTC; CDR3 protein: CASSLQGQYSYEQYF; V gene: TRBV7-2; clone size: NA; J gene: TRBJ2-7; D gene: NA
CDR3 DNA: TGTGCCAGCTCACCTAGCGGCGTAGATACGCAGTATTTT; CDR3 protein: CASSPSGVDTQYF; V gene: TRBV18; clone size: once; J gene: TRBJ2-3; D gene: NA
CDR3 DNA: TGTGCCAGCAGTCCGACGGGGAACACTGAAGCTTTCTTT; CDR3 protein: CASSPTGNTEAFF; V gene: TRBV6-2/TRBV6-3; clone size: NA; J gene: TRBJ1-1; D gene: NA
CDR3 DNA: TGCGCCAGCAGCCACAGGGTAGAGTTGGAAAAACTGTTTTTT; CDR3 protein: CASSHRVELEKLFF; V gene: TRBV4-1; clone size: NA; J gene: TRBJ1-4; D gene: NA
CDR3 DNA: TGTGCCAGCAGTTTAGGGACTAGCGGGAGGAATGAGCAGTTCTTC; CDR3 protein: CASSLGTSGRNEQFF; V gene: TRBV27; clone size: NA; J gene: TRBJ2-1; D gene: TRBD2
CDR3 DNA: TGCGCCAGCAGCCAAGCCCCAGGGGTTGAAGCTTTCTTT; CDR3 protein: CASSQAPGVEAFF; V gene: TRBV4-1; clone size: NA; J gene: TRBJ1-1; D gene: NA
CDR3 DNA: TGTGCCATAAAGGTGGACAGGTTGAACACTGAAGCTTTCTTT; CDR3 protein: CAIKVDRLNTEAFF; V gene: TRBV10-3; clone size: NA; J gene: TRBJ1-1; D gene: TRBD1
CDR3 DNA: TGTGCCAGCAGACTTGGGACTAGCGGGGGCCCTTTAATTCTTAGCTCCTACAATGAGCAGTTCTTC; CDR3 protein: CASRLGTSGGPLILSSYNEQFF; V gene: TRBV28; clone size: NA; J gene: TRBJ2-1; D gene: TRBD2
CDR3 DNA: TGTGCCAGTAGTATCCGGACAGATCAAATGGGGAACACTGAAGCTTTCTTT; CDR3 protein: CASSIRTDQMGNTEAFF; V gene: TRBV19; clone size: NA; J gene: TRBJ1-1; D gene: NA
CDR3 DNA: TGTGCCAGCAGAGGCCCGGGACAGGCCTACGAGCAGTACTTC; CDR3 protein: CASRGPGQAYEQYF; V gene: TRBV28; clone size: NA; J gene: TRBJ2-7; D gene: TRBD1
CDR3 DNA: TGTGCCAGCAGTTTATTGGGACTAGCGGGGGCTGGGGAGCAGTACTTC; CDR3 protein: CASSLLGLAGAGEQYF; V gene: TRBV27; clone size: few; J gene: TRBJ2-7; D gene: TRBD2
CDR3 DNA: TGTGCCAGCCCCCTGGGGCAGGGTATCAATGAGCAGTTCTTC; CDR3 protein: CASPLGQGINEQFF; V gene: TRBV27; clone size: NA; J gene: TRBJ2-1; D gene: NA
CDR3 DNA: TGTGCCACCAGTGATGCGGCAGGGTTCTATGGCTACACCTTC; CDR3 protein: CATSDAAGFYGYTF; V gene: TRBV24-1; clone size: NA; J gene: TRBJ1-2; D gene: NA
CDR3 DNA: TGTGCCAGCAGCTTAGTGGTAGCGGGAGGGAGGGGTGAGCAGTTCTTC; CDR3 protein: CASSLVVAGGRGEQFF; V gene: TRBV7-3; clone size: NA; J gene: TRBJ2-1; D gene: TRBD2
CDR3 DNA: TGTGCCAGTAGTATAGGGGGAAGGGGCTCTGGAAACACCATATATTTT; CDR3 protein: CASSIGGRGSGNTIYF; V gene: TRBV19; clone size: NA; J gene: TRBJ1-3; D gene: NA
CDR3 DNA: TGTGCCAGCAGCTACCGGGACAGGGGGCAGTATGGCTACACCTTC; CDR3 protein: CASSYRDRGQYGYTF; V gene: TRBV3-1/TRBV3-2; clone size: NA; J gene: TRBJ1-2; D gene: TRBD1
CDR3 DNA: TGTGCCAGCAGCTTAGACAGTGGGCAGCCCCAGCATTTT; CDR3 protein: CASSLDSGQPQHF; V gene: TRBV7-9; clone size: NA; J gene: TRBJ1-5; D gene: NA